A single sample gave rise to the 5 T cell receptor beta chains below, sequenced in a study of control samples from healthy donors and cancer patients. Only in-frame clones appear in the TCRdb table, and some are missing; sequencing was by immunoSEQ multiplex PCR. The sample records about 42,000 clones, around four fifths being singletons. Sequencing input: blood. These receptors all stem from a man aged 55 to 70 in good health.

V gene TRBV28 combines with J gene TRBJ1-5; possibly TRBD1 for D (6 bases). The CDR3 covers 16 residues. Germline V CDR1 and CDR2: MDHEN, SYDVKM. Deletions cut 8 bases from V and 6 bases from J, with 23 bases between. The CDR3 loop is CASDPGGGSRRQPQHF. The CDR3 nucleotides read TGTGCCAGCGACCCCGGGGGGGGCTCAAGACGTCAGCCCCAGCATTTT.

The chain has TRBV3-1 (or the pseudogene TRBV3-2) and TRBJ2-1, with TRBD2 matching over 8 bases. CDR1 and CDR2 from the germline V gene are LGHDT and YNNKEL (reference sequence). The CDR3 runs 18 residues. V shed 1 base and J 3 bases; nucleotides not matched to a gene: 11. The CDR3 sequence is CASSQVAEAGGFYNEQFF. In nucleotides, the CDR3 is TGTGCCAGCAGCCAAGTGGCGGAGGCGGGAGGATTCTACAATGAGCAGTTCTTC.

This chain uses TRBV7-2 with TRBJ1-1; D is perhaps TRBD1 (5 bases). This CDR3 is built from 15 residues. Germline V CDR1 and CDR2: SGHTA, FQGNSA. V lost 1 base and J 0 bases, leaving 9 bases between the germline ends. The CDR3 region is CASSLDQGMNTEAFF. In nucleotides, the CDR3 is TGTGCCAGCAGCTTAGATCAGGGTATGAACACTGAAGCTTTCTTT.

The CDR3 region is CASSFGTLGTNQPQHF. The DNA of the CDR3 is TGTGCCAGTAGTTTCGGGACACTGGGAACTAATCAGCCCCAGCATTTT. J is TRBJ1-5 and V is TRBV19, with a possible D match to TRBD1 (6 bases). The germline V gene encodes CDR1 LNHDA and CDR2 SQIVND (reference sequence). CDR3 length: 16 amino acids. Trimming stripped 5 bases from V and 4 bases from J, with 18 bases between.

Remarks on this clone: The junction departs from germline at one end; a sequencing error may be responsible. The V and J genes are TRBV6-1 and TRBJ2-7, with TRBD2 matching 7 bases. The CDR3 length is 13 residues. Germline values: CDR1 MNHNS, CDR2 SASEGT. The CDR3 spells CASSEHLVGGGDF. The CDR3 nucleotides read TGTGCCAGCAGTGAACACTTAGTGGGGGGGGGAGACTTC.